These 3 T cell receptor beta chains were sequenced from one sample in a study of T cell repertoires in cytomegalovirus infection. The antigens of these receptors remain unknown. MiXCR was run by TCRdb on the reads, yielding one entry per CDR3 protein. The profile shows about 310,000 distinct CDR3 sequences, 25% of them singletons. The sequenced sample was cultured PBMCs, obtained from culture after CMV antigen stimulation. The receptors derive from a human donor in good health (CMV status not recorded). Some clones in this sample may be carry-over from other donors' samples.

This chain uses TRBV12-3 or TRBV12-4 with TRBJ2-7, with D perhaps TRBD1 or TRBD2 (5 bases each). Trimming took off 6 bases at V and 3 bases at J, with 18 bases between the two ends. The CDR3 totals 15 residues. The CDR3 bases are TGTGCCAGCAGCCCGGGACCCCCCGTGGGCTACGAGCAGTACGTC. Translated, it gives CASSPGPPVGYEQYV.

Ten or more counts support this clonotype. The chain combines TRBV12-3 or TRBV12-4 with TRBJ2-7; D not certain. V was trimmed by 4 bases and J by 0 bases, leaving 16 bases between them. The CDR3 covers 16 residues. CDR3 loop: CASSYGVALGSYEQYF. DNA of the CDR3: TGTGCCAGCAGTTATGGGGTGGCCCTCGGCTCCTACGAGCAGTACTTC.

V usage is TRBV6-2 or TRBV6-3 and J usage is TRBJ2-7, with D perhaps TRBD1 or TRBD2 (5 bases each). V lost 0 bases to trimming and J lost 6 bases, with 6 bases between them. CDR3 length: 12 residues. Germline CDR1 reads MNHEY; CDR2 reads SVGEGT. The CDR3 sequence is CASSYSRGEQYV. CDR3 sequence (DNA): TGTGCCAGCAGTTACTCGAGGGGCGAGCAGTACGTC.